The 15 T cell receptor beta chains below all came from one sample that was sequenced in a study of OX40 agonist ivuxolimab in advanced cancers. Data came from immunoSEQ multiplex PCR; TCRdb stores just in-frame clones and leaves some out. This table has about 77,000 clones, 85% to 95% appearing once. This material consisted of CD4+ or CD8+ T cells sorted from blood, taken in a trial of the OX40 agonist ivuxolimab. The receptor set was obtained from an adult with an advanced solid tumor such as melanoma, head and neck, liver or kidney cancer.

The chain has TRBV18 and TRBJ2-5; D remains unclear. Germline V gives CDR1 KGHSH, CDR2 LQKENI. CDR3 length: 14 residues. V lost 0 bases to trimming and J lost 5 bases, with 10 bases between them. The CDR3 nucleotides read TGTGCCAGCTCACCACCGACCGCCCGGGAGACCCAGTACTTC. This translates into CASSPPTARETQYF.

The rearrangement links TRBV6-5 to TRBJ2-7; either TRBD1 or TRBD2 may fit D (5 bases each). The CDR3 is made up of 14 amino acids. Germline V gene lookup returns CDR1 MNHEY and CDR2 SVGAGI. V lost 6 bases to trimming and J lost 5 bases, with 17 bases between them. As DNA, the CDR3 is TGTGCCAGCAGCCATGATGGGACGGCGGACGAGCAGTACTTC. This encodes CASSHDGTADEQYF.

V usage is TRBV27 and J usage is TRBJ1-1, with D uncertain. There are 12 residues in the CDR3. Germline V gene data show CDR1 as MNHEY and CDR2 as SMNVEV (reference sequence). The germline V and J ends were trimmed by 4 bases and 3 bases, with 6 bases remaining between them. The CDR3 DNA follows: TGTGCCAGCAGTTCGAGGGACACTGAAGCTTTCTTT. Its protein product is CASSSRDTEAFF.

This rearrangement joins TRBV18 to TRBJ2-1, with 7 bases fitting TRBD1. CDR1 and CDR2 (germline): KGHSH, LQKENI. CDR3 size: 13 residues. Trimming at V came to 3 bases and at J to 7 bases, leaving 3 bases not matched to a gene. CDR3 region: CASSPGQPNEQFF. CDR3 DNA: TGTGCCAGCTCACCGGGACAGCCAAATGAGCAGTTCTTC.

The rearrangement links TRBV19 to TRBJ2-5; D gene uncertain. Germline-derived CDR1 and CDR2 are LNHDA and SQIVND (reference sequence). CDR3 length: 14 amino acids. Trimming stripped 7 bases from V and 5 bases from J, with 17 bases between. In DNA form, the CDR3 reads TGTGCCAGTACCATTGGGGTTGGGTTTGAGACCCAGTACTTC. It specifies CASTIGVGFETQYF.

The gene calls are TRBV21-1 and TRBJ1-1. TRBV21-1 corresponds to a pseudogene. The CDR3 has 15 residues. CDR3 amino acids: CASSPPETGFLLAFF. CDR3 nucleotides: TGTGCCAGCAGCCCCCCCGAAACGGGGTTTTTGTTGGCTTTCTTT.

V is TRBV6-1 and J is TRBJ1-5, with D perhaps matching TRBD1 (5 bases). This CDR3 is built from 14 residues. Germline V CDR1 and CDR2: MNHNS, SASEGT. V lost 6 bases to trimming and J lost 3 bases, with 12 bases between them. The CDR3 region is CASRDIGDNQPQHF. CDR3 sequence (DNA): TGTGCCAGCAGGGATATAGGGGACAATCAGCCCCAGCATTTT.

The J gene is TRBJ1-1, the V gene TRBV7-2, with TRBD1 matching over 7 bases. V shed 5 bases and J 6 bases; nucleotides not matched to a gene: 9. Germline values: CDR1 SGHTA, CDR2 FQGNSA. CDR3 length equals 14 residues. CDR3 nucleotide sequence: TGTGCCAGCAGCGTACAGGGGTTATTCCCTGAAGCTTTCTTT. It specifies CASSVQGLFPEAFF.

The genes are TRBV18 and TRBJ1-1; tentatively, D is TRBD1 (5 bases). The V end was cut by 4 bases, the J end by 0 bases, with 6 bases between. The CDR3 sequence is 13 residues long. Per the germline V gene, CDR1 is KGHSH and CDR2 is LQKENI. CDR3 bases: TGTGCCAGCTCACTACAGGTGAACACTGAAGCTTTCTTT. Residues: CASSLQVNTEAFF.

This chain links TRBV5-6 with TRBJ1-1; D uncertain. The CDR3 covers 15 residues. CDR1 and CDR2 from the germline V gene are SGHDT and YYEEEE. V lost 0 bases and J lost 4, with 13 bases in between. Written as DNA, the CDR3 is TGTGCCAGCAGCTTGGGCCTGGGGAGGTCCACTGAAGCTTTCTTT. It codes for CASSLGLGRSTEAFF.

J is TRBJ1-1 and V is TRBV4-1, with unresolved D. CDR3 length: 15 amino acids. The V and J ends lost 0 bases and 1 base respectively, with 9 bases between them. Germline loops: CDR1 MGHRA, CDR2 YSYEKL. CDR3 sequence reads: CASSQDRVANTEAFF. The CDR3 region has the DNA TGCGCCAGCAGCCAAGATCGAGTAGCGAACACTGAAGCTTTCTTT.

J is TRBJ2-2 and V is TRBV4-2; TRBD2 agrees at 7 bases. The ends lost 5 bases at V and 7 bases at J; junction bases unmatched: 7. The CDR3 loop spans 14 amino acids. Per the germline V gene, CDR1 is LGHNA and CDR2 is YNFKEQ. CDR3 bases: TGTGCCAGCAGCGGAGGACTAGACGACGGGGAGCTGTTTTTT. It encodes CASSGGLDDGELFF.

The V call is TRBV19, the J call TRBJ1-2; a weak D match, TRBD1 (5 bases). This CDR3 has 15 residues. Per the germline V gene, CDR1 is LNHDA and CDR2 is SQIVND (reference sequence). V was pared by 7 bases and J by 1 base, with 16 bases between. The CDR3: CASTEGTGGNYGYTF. CDR3 in DNA: TGTGCCAGTACGGAGGGGACCGGGGGTAACTATGGCTACACCTTC.

The V and J genes are TRBV5-1 and TRBJ1-6; 7 bases agree with TRBD1. Losses at the gene ends were 4 bases for V and 7 bases for J; bases not matched to a gene: 8. Germline V CDR1 and CDR2: SGHRS, YFSETQ. CDR3 size: 15 residues. The CDR3 DNA is TGCGCCAGCAGCCTCGGACAGGTCGAGAATTCACCCCTCCACTTT. It specifies CASSLGQVENSPLHF.

This rearrangement joins TRBV4-1 to TRBJ2-3; D possibly corresponds to TRBD2 (5 bases). Deletions cut 4 bases from V and 1 base from J, with 12 bases between. The germline V gene encodes CDR1 MGHRA and CDR2 YSYEKL. CDR3 length: 15 residues. The CDR3 loop is CASSLRAEGTDTQYF. The CDR3 DNA is TGCGCCAGCAGCCTGAGGGCCGAGGGCACAGATACGCAGTATTTT.